A selection of T cell receptor beta chains follows, all from one sample in a study of blood T cell dynamics during melanoma immunotherapy. TCRdb's copy holds only in-frame clones and misses some; the assay was immunoSEQ multiplex PCR. The table has over 10,000 clones, more than 75% seen once; the top ten hold over 0.15%. Source: effector memory CD8+ T cells from blood, taken from a patient treated with checkpoint blockade. The receptors originated from a human donor with melanoma. Each CDR3 is given with its conserved first and last residue. Fields, in order: CDR3 DNA, CDR3 protein, D gene, clone size, V gene, CDR3 length, J gene. D genes are given only for firm matches. The size entry is marked missing in some rows and otherwise reads once, few, many or a size class.

TGCGCCAGCACCGGGACAGAGGCCGTGAACACTGAAGCTTTCTTT,CASTGTEAVNTEAFF,TRBD1,NA,TRBV10-2,15,TRBJ1-1
TGCGCCAGCAGCACCACAGCGGACGGCTTCTATGGCTACACCTTC,CASSTTADGFYGYTF,NA,NA,TRBV5-1,15,TRBJ1-2
TGTGCCAGCAGTTTCTCGGGCCTGGCCTACGAGCAGTACTTC,CASSFSGLAYEQYF,NA,NA,TRBV27,14,TRBJ2-7
TGTGCCAGCAGCTCCTTCCCTAGCGGGAGTATATACGAGCAGTACTTC,CASSSFPSGSIYEQYF,TRBD2,NA,TRBV11-2,16,TRBJ2-7
TGTGCCAGCAGCTTGGGACAGATATACAATGAGCAGTTCTTC,CASSLGQIYNEQFF,NA,NA,TRBV5-8,14,TRBJ2-1
TGTGCCAGCAGCTTAGACGACGGCTCTGGAAACACCATATATTTT,CASSLDDGSGNTIYF,NA,NA,TRBV7-2,15,TRBJ1-3
TGTGCCAGCAGCCCATTACCGAGGACTAGCGGGAGCAGGTCCGGGGAGCTGTTTTTT,CASSPLPRTSGSRSGELFF,TRBD2,once,TRBV5-4,19,TRBJ2-2
TGTGCCAGCAGTGCACGGACTGATAGCAATCAGCCCCAGCATTTT,CASSARTDSNQPQHF,NA,NA,TRBV2,15,TRBJ1-5
TGTGCCAGCAGCGTAGTATTGATTGGGGACAGGGTAGATGGGGTTGAAGCTTTCTTT,CASSVVLIGDRVDGVEAFF,TRBD1,NA,TRBV9,19,TRBJ1-1
TGTGCCAGCAGCTCCCGACCCGGGACAGGGAGCTCCTACGAGCAGTACTTC,CASSSRPGTGSSYEQYF,NA,NA,TRBV21-1,17,TRBJ2-7
TGTGCCAGTAGTTCTTGGACAGGGGTGCGGCAGCCCCAGCATTTT,CASSSWTGVRQPQHF,TRBD1,NA,TRBV19,15,TRBJ1-5
TGTGCCAGCAGCTCTCCATTAGGGGCTGGGGCCAACGTCCTGACTTTC,CASSSPLGAGANVLTF,NA,NA,TRBV7-9,16,TRBJ2-6
TGCGCCAGCAGCTTAACTAGCGGGCCGTACAATGAGCAGTTCTTC,CASSLTSGPYNEQFF,TRBD2,NA,TRBV5-1,15,TRBJ2-1
TGCGCCAGCAGCCAAGATTCCCAGGATGAAGCTTTCTTT,CASSQDSQDEAFF,NA,NA,TRBV4-3,13,TRBJ1-1